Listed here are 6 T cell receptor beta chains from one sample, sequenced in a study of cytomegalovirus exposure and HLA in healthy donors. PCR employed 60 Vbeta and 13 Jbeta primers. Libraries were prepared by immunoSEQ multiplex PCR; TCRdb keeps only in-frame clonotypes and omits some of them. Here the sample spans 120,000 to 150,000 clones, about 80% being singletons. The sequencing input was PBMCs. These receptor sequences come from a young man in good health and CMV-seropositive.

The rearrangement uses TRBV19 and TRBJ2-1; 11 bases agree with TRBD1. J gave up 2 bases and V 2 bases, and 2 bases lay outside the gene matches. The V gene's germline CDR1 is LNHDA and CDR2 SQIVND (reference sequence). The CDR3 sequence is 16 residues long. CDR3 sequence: CASSIRTGGPYNEQFF. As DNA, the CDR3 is TGTGCCAGTAGTATAAGGACAGGGGGCCCCTACAATGAGCAGTTCTTC.

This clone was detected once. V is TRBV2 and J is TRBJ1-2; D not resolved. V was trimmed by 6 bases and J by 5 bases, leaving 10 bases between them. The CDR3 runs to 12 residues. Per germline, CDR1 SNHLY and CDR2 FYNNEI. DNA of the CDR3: TGTGCCAGCAGCCCAGACGGGTATGGCTACACCTTC. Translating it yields CASSPDGYGYTF.

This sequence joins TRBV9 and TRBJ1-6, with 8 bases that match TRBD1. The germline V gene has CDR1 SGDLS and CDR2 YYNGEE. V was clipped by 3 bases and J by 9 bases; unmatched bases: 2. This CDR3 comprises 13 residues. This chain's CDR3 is CASSATGGSPLHF. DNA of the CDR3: TGTGCCAGCAGCGCCACAGGGGGTTCACCCCTCCACTTT.

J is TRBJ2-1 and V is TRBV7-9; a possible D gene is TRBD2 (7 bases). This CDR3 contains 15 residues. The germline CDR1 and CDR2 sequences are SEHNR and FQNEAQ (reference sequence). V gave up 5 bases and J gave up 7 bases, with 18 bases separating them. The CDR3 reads CASSERGGLWNEQFF. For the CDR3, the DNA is TGTGCCAGCAGCGAAAGGGGGGGGCTTTGGAATGAGCAGTTCTTC. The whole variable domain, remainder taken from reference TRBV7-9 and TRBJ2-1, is DTGVSQNPRHKITKRGQNVTFRCDPISEHNRLYWYRQTLGQGPEFLTYFQNEAQLEKSRLLSDRFSAERPKGSFSTLEIQRTEQGDSAMYLCASSERGGLWNEQFFGPGTRLTVL.

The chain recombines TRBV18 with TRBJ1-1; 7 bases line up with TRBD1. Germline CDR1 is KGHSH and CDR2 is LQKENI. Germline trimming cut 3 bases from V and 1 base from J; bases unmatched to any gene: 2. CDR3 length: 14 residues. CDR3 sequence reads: CASSPDRKNTEAFF. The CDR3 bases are TGTGCCAGCTCACCGGACAGGAAGAACACTGAAGCTTTCTTT.

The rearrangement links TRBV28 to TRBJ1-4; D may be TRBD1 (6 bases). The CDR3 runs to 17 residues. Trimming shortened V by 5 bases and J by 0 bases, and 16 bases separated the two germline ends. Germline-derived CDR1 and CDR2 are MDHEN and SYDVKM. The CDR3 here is CASSPDGQYATNEKLFF. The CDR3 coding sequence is TGTGCCAGCAGTCCAGATGGACAGTATGCAACTAATGAAAAACTGTTTTTT.